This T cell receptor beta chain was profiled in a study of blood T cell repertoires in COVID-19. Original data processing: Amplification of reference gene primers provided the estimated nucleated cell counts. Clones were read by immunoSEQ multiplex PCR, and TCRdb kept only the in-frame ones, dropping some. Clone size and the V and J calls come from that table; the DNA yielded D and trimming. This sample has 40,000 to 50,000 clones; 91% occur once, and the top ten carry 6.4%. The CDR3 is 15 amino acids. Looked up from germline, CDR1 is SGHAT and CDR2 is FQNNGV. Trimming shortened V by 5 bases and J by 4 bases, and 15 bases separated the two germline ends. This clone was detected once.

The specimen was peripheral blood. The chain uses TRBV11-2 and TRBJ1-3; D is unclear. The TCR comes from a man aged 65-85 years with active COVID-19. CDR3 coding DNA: TGTGCCAGCAGCCCTAACGAGGGTTCCGGAAACACCATATATTTT. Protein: CASSPNEGSGNTIYF. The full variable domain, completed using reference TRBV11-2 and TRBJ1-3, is EAGVAQSPRYKIIEKRQSVAFWCNPISGHATLYWYQQILGQGPKLLIQFQNNGVVDDSQLPKDRFSAERLKGVDSTLKIQPAKLEDSAVYLCASSPNEGSGNTIYFGEGSWLTVV.